Sequencing of this T cell receptor (beta chain) was carried out in a study of cytomegalovirus exposure and HLA in healthy donors. Notes on the study in general: Some 150 TCR beta chains were listed as cytomegalovirus-associated. Judged likely to be a sequencing artifact was a cluster of highly shared sequence variants.

On this clone itself: Its antigen is unidentified.

Both 60 Vbeta primers and 13 Jbeta primers went into the PCR. Produced via immunoSEQ multiplex PCR; TCRdb's table is partial and in-frame only. The sample includes under 200,000 clones, around 69% of them seen just once. The V segment lost 3 bases and the J segment 1 base; nucleotides outside the gene matches: 8. CDR1 SQVTM and CDR2 ANQGSEA come from the germline V gene. CDR3 length: 17 amino acids. This rearrangement joins TRBV29-1 to TRBJ2-1; 11 bases fit TRBD2. The sequence was collected from a man in his fifties or sixties in good health and CMV-seronegative. Material: PBMCs. The CDR3 region is CSVENPSGRRSYNEQFF. The CDR3 DNA is TGCAGCGTTGAGAATCCTAGCGGGAGGAGGTCCTACAATGAGCAGTTCTTC.